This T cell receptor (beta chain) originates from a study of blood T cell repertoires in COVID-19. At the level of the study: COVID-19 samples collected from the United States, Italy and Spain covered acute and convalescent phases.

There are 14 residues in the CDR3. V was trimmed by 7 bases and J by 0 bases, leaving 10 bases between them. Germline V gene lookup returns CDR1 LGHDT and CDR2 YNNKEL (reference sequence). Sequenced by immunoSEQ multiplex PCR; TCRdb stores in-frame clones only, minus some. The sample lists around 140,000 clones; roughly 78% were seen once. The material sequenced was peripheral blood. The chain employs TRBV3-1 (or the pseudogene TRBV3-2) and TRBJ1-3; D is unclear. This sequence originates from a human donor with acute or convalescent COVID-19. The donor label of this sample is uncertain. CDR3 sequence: CASISGRSGNTIYF. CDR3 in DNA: TGTGCCAGCATCTCCGGTCGCTCTGGAAACACCATATATTTT.